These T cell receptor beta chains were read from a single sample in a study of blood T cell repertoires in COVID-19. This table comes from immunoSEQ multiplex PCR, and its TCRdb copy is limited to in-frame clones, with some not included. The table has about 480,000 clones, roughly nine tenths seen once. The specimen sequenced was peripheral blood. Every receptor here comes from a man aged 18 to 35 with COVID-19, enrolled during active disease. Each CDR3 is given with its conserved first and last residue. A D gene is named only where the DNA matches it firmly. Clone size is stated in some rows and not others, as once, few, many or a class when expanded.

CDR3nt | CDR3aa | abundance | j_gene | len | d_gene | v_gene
TGTGCCAGCACCCGGAGGGGGGGCCGGTCGAACGGGGAGCTGTTTTTT | CASTRRGGRSNGELFF | . | TRBJ2-2 | 16 | . | TRBV5-4
TGTGCCAGCAGTTATCAAGGGGGCACCGGGACTGAAGCTTTCTTT | CASSYQGGTGTEAFF | . | TRBJ1-1 | 15 | TRBD1 | TRBV6-6
TGTGCCACCAGTGATCCGACTAGTGACTCCTACAATGAGCAGTTCTTC | CATSDPTSDSYNEQFF | once | TRBJ2-1 | 16 | . | TRBV24-1
TGCGCCAGCAGCTTGACGGGACAACCAGATTCACCCCTCCACTTT | CASSLTGQPDSPLHF | few | TRBJ1-6 | 15 | . | TRBV5-1
TGTGCCTGGGACGGACAGGGGGTTACCGGGGAGCTGTTTTTT | CAWDGQGVTGELFF | . | TRBJ2-2 | 14 | TRBD1 | TRBV30
TGTGCCAGCGTTTGGCTCAACAATGAGCAGTTCTTC | CASVWLNNEQFF | . | TRBJ2-1 | 12 | . | TRBV12-3/TRBV12-4
TGCGCCAGCAGCCCTGGCGGTGCGGGGGGTTTAAGCTCCTACAATGAGCAGTTCTTC | CASSPGGAGGLSSYNEQFF | . | TRBJ2-1 | 19 | TRBD2 | TRBV4-1
TGCGCCAGCGGACAGGGAAGTGGGCAAGAGACCCAGTACTTC | CASGQGSGQETQYF | once | TRBJ2-5 | 14 | TRBD1 | TRBV5-1
TGTGCCAGCAGTTACCCTAGCGGGGGAGGAGAGACCCAGTACTTC | CASSYPSGGGETQYF | once | TRBJ2-5 | 15 | TRBD2 | TRBV13
TGTGCCAGCTCACTCGCGAGGACAGCCAGCAATCAGCCCCAGCATTTT | CASSLARTASNQPQHF | few | TRBJ1-5 | 16 | . | TRBV18
TGTGCCAGCAGTGCGCGGGGTCGAGAGACCCAGTACTTC | CASSARGRETQYF | . | TRBJ2-5 | 13 | . | TRBV2
TGTGCCAGCTCACCCGGGGGTTCGGATAGCGAGCAGTACTTC | CASSPGGSDSEQYF | . | TRBJ2-7 | 14 | . | TRBV18
TGTGCCAGTAGTATAGTACAAGGACAGGGCCCCAGTACGCAGTATTTT | CASSIVQGQGPSTQYF | . | TRBJ2-3 | 16 | TRBD1 | TRBV19
TGTGCCAGCAGCGGGACTTTCCTAAGCTCCGAGCAGTACTTC | CASSGTFLSSEQYF | . | TRBJ2-7 | 14 | . | TRBV2
TGTGCCAGTAATGAGGGTTTTAACACTGAAGCTTTCTTT | CASNEGFNTEAFF | few | TRBJ1-1 | 13 | . | TRBV19
TGTGCCTGGATTCAAAGGACAGGGGAGGATAATACGCAGTATTTT | CAWIQRTGEDNTQYF | . | TRBJ2-3 | 15 | TRBD1 | TRBV30
TGTGCCAGCAGTGAACGGAGGGGTAACTATGGCTACACCTTC | CASSERRGNYGYTF | . | TRBJ1-2 | 14 | . | TRBV6-1
TGTGCTAGTGGTTTGGCAGGGACATCCCTATTACCCTACGAGCAGTACTTC | CASGLAGTSLLPYEQYF | . | TRBJ2-7 | 17 | . | TRBV12-5
TGTGCCAGCAGCCACCTAACCGGGACTACCACCTACGAGCAGTACTTC | CASSHLTGTTTYEQYF | . | TRBJ2-7 | 16 | TRBD2 | TRBV4-2
TGTGCCAGTAGCCAGGGGTTAGGCGAGCAGTACTTC | CASSQGLGEQYF | once | TRBJ2-7 | 12 | . | TRBV19
TGCGCCAGCAGCTTGGGACAGGATGTCGGGGAGCTGTTTTTT | CASSLGQDVGELFF | . | TRBJ2-2 | 14 | . | TRBV5-1
TGTGCCAGCAGCCAATATAGGACAGGGGGCGTCATTCAGTACTTC | CASSQYRTGGVIQYF | . | TRBJ2-4 | 15 | TRBD1 | TRBV16
TGTGCCAGCAGTTTAGATAGGTGGGGGCAGGATAATTCACCCCTCCACTTT | CASSLDRWGQDNSPLHF | . | TRBJ1-6 | 17 | . | TRBV28
TGTGCCAGCAGTTCCCGAGGGCGGACAACTAATGAAAAACTGTTTTTT | CASSSRGRTTNEKLFF | . | TRBJ1-4 | 16 | . | TRBV11-3
TGTGCCAGCAGCCACCAGGAGGGGCCTAACACTGAAGCTTTCTTT | CASSHQEGPNTEAFF | . | TRBJ1-1 | 15 | . | TRBV16
TGTGCCTGGAGTAGGACAGGGAACAATCAGCCCCAGCATTTT | CAWSRTGNNQPQHF | once | TRBJ1-5 | 14 | TRBD1 | TRBV30
TGTGCCAGCAGTTATTGGGCAGGGAATCAGCCCCAGCATTTT | CASSYWAGNQPQHF | . | TRBJ1-5 | 14 | . | TRBV6-6
TGTGCCAGCAGTTACGAGACAGCCGGGACGCAGTATTTT | CASSYETAGTQYF | . | TRBJ2-3 | 13 | . | TRBV6-5
TGCGCCAGCAGCAGCCAACAGGGTGGAGCTTACGAGCAGTACTTC | CASSSQQGGAYEQYF | . | TRBJ2-7 | 15 | . | TRBV5-1
TGTGCCAGCACCCACGGGGGACCTATCTACGAGCAGTACTTC | CASTHGGPIYEQYF | . | TRBJ2-7 | 14 | . | TRBV6-5
TGCGCCAGCAGTGAACTACTAGCGGGGGGGCCCCCAGATACGCAGTATTTT | CASSELLAGGPPDTQYF | . | TRBJ2-3 | 17 | TRBD2 | TRBV10-2
TGTGCCAGCAGTGAAAAGTTCCAGGCCTATAATTCACCCCTCCACTTT | CASSEKFQAYNSPLHF | . | TRBJ1-6 | 16 | . | TRBV2
TGTGCCAGCAGCGTCCTTAGCAATGAGCAGTTCTTC | CASSVLSNEQFF | . | TRBJ2-1 | 12 | . | TRBV11-2
TGTGCCAGCAGCCAAGTGGGAGGCAATCAGCCCCAGCATTTT | CASSQVGGNQPQHF | . | TRBJ1-5 | 14 | . | TRBV4-2
TGTGCCAGCAGTGAGGGGCTGAGGCTTTGGGGCAATCAGCCCCAGCATTTT | CASSEGLRLWGNQPQHF | once | TRBJ1-5 | 17 | . | TRBV6-1
TGTGCCAGCAGCAAAACGGTCCTCAGCGTAGTCTCTGGAAACACCATATATTTT | CASSKTVLSVVSGNTIYF | . | TRBJ1-3 | 18 | . | TRBV21-1
TGTGCCAGCAGCCAGAACGGGATCCGCACAGATACGCAGTATTTT | CASSQNGIRTDTQYF | . | TRBJ2-3 | 15 | . | TRBV3-1/TRBV3-2